The 9 T cell receptor beta chains in this list originate from one sample, sequenced in a study of blood T cell repertoires in COVID-19. Sequenced by immunoSEQ multiplex PCR; TCRdb stores in-frame clones only, minus some. Of roughly 80,000 clones listed, roughly 78% are singletons. Sequencing used peripheral blood. These receptor sequences come from a human donor in a cohort sampled during active COVID-19.

V and J are TRBV3-1 (or the pseudogene TRBV3-2) and TRBJ2-2; maybe TRBD1 (5 bases). The CDR3 covers 12 residues. CDR1 and CDR2 (germline): LGHDT, YNNKEL (reference sequence). V was shortened by 4 bases and J by 5 bases, with 5 bases between the two germline ends. CDR3 nucleotide sequence: TGTGCCAGCAGCCCAGGGACCGGGGAGCTGTTTTTT. It translates to CASSPGTGELFF.

This clone was detected a few times. The chain uses TRBV19 and TRBJ1-6, with a weak D call TRBD1 (6 bases). The germline CDR1 and CDR2 sequences are LNHDA and SQIVND (reference sequence). The CDR3 contains 13 residues. V dropped 7 bases and J dropped 8 bases, with 12 bases sitting between them. The CDR3 nucleotides are TGTGCCAGTAATGACAGGTTTGATTCACCCCTCCACTTT. The encoded protein is CASNDRFDSPLHF.

V gene TRBV27 combines with J gene TRBJ2-1, with 10 bases identical to TRBD1. The V gene's germline CDR1 is MNHEY and CDR2 SMNVEV (reference sequence). The trim removed 10 bases at V and 9 bases at J, leaving 12 bases unmatched. The CDR3 covers 14 residues. CDR3 sequence (DNA): TGTGCCACCTCCGGACAGGGGGTAATCGGTGAGCAGTTCTTC. This translates into CATSGQGVIGEQFF.

This rearrangement joins TRBV28 to TRBJ1-2; D is undetermined. This CDR3 is built from 14 residues. The germline gives CDR1 MDHEN, CDR2 SYDVKM. V lost 10 bases, J lost 6 bases, and 21 bases lay in between. The DNA of the CDR3 is TGTGCCACCCTAAGAGGCGTGGGGAGGGATGGCTACACCTTC. As protein: CATLRGVGRDGYTF.

CDR3 in amino acids: CASTRPSGVPNSNQPQHF. The CDR3 nucleotides read TGTGCCAGCACTCGCCCGTCGGGGGTCCCTAATAGCAATCAGCCCCAGCATTTT. V is TRBV5-8 and J is TRBJ1-5; tentatively, D is TRBD1 (5 bases). Per the germline V gene, CDR1 is SGHTS and CDR2 is YDEGEE. The CDR3 is made up of 18 amino acids. V gave up 6 bases and J gave up 0 bases, with 22 bases separating them.

The V gene is TRBV29-1, the J gene TRBJ1-2, with 7 positions matching TRBD1. The CDR3 sequence is 13 residues long. Germline trimming cut 2 bases from V and 8 bases from J; bases unmatched to any gene: 8. The germline gives CDR1 SQVTM, CDR2 ANQGSEA. The CDR3 nucleotides are TGCAGCGTTGAACCGACAGGGTGGGAAGGCTACACCTTC. Its translation is CSVEPTGWEGYTF.

This chain links TRBV5-4 with TRBJ2-5; D is undetermined. Deletions cut 3 bases from V and 4 bases from J, with 13 bases between. The CDR3 extends over 14 amino acids. CDR1 and CDR2 from the germline V gene are SGHNT and YYREEE (reference sequence). This CDR3 reads CASSYRHPSETQYF. CDR3 sequence (DNA): TGTGCCAGCAGCTACCGACACCCCTCAGAGACCCAGTACTTC.

V and J are TRBV28 and TRBJ1-2; TRBD1 agrees at 7 bases. Per germline, CDR1 MDHEN and CDR2 SYDVKM. The CDR3 runs to 15 residues. V shed 3 bases, J shed 4 bases, and the junction held 8 bases outside the gene matches. Here the CDR3 reads CASSLGGQEGYGYTF. In DNA form, the CDR3 reads TGTGCCAGCAGTTTGGGCGGACAGGAGGGCTATGGCTACACCTTC.

The rearrangement links TRBV7-3 to TRBJ1-1; D gene unclear. The CDR3 has 13 residues. Per the germline V gene, CDR1 is SGHTA and CDR2 is FQGTGA. V was shortened by 5 bases and J by 7 bases, with 14 bases between the two germline ends. The CDR3 bases are TGTGCCAGCAGCCTAGGAGGTCGCGGTGAAGCTTTCTTT. Amino acids: CASSLGGRGEAFF.